This T cell receptor beta chain was observed in a study of T-cell memory formation after mild COVID-19. Study results and caveats: Most CD4+ clones that shrank were in CM and EM, while CD8+ ones turned up in EMRA.

The CDR3 covers 15 residues. CDR1 SGHRS and CDR2 YFSETQ come from the germline V gene. The trim removed 7 bases at V and 5 bases at J, leaving 13 bases unmatched. TCRdb reprocessed the 5' RACE reads with MiXCR, giving one entry per CDR3 protein. The sample records more than 300,000 distinct CDR3 sequences, 20% to 25% being singletons. About this clonotype: Its specificity is unknown.

What was sequenced was PBMCs or a T cell subset sorted from them (not recorded which). The sequence derives from a man between 18 and 35 years old who had mild COVID-19 (a few samples of this study predate the infection). Cell type and time point are not known. The chain employs TRBV5-1 and TRBJ2-5; 8 positions agree with TRBD2. The CDR3 nucleotides read TGCGCCAGCCTTCCCGGAGTAGCGGGAAGTGAGACCCAGTACTTC. Translated, it gives CASLPGVAGSETQYF.